This TCR beta chain was profiled in a study of metastatic and nonmetastatic thyroid tumors (dated by TCRdb to about 2020). Broadly, across the study: For patients with malignant and with benign thyroid disease, the researchers compared repertoires between peripheral blood samples and tumor or nodule tissue samples. Here is what the overall study found, with its caveats: In both blood and tumor samples, malignant tumors were reported to have significantly higher TCR beta diversity than benign nodules.

No patient had received any treatment before thyroid surgery. The study retrospectively analysed patient clinical samples collected from about 2012 to 2018 using T-cell receptor beta sequencing. A word on this clone: Its antigen specificity is not known. Base qualities are not provided; no much larger clone lies one nucleotide away.

Trimming costs V 6 bases and J 3 bases, and their ends lie 12 bases apart. The germline V gene (reference sequence) sets CDR1 to DFQATT and CDR2 to SNEGSKA. The CDR3 measures 12 amino acids from cysteine to phenylalanine. The CDR3 DNA has 36 bases and is translated from base 1. The method behind the library was PCR. The instrument given in TCRdb is Illumina HiSeq 4000. High-throughput sequencing was used to profile the TCR beta-chain CDR3 region of each patient. In the authors' own workflow: The researchers built a classifier to tell apart papillary thyroid cancer patients with distant metastasis, based on CDR3 differences among clinicopathological groups. The Shannon index was used to assess repertoire diversity, and the Morisita-Horn index was used to assess tumor-blood repertoire similarity. The public reads were reprocessed in TCRdb via fastp at Q25 and MiXCR, keeping in-frame beta chains. None of the V and J calls come from the authors' own analysis; TCRdb made them. Counted in this sample were about 93,000 clones; about 13% of them appeared once. Of the sample, 11% falls within the top ten clones.

The clonotype originates from a female donor with papillary thyroid cancer or a benign thyroid nodule (not recorded which). Some clones in this sample may be carry-over from other donors' samples. The sample consisted of blood. This chain is built from TRBV20-1 and TRBJ2-7; matching of 5 bases hints at TRBD1 as the D gene. The DNA sequence is given as TGCAGTGCCCAAGGACACGTCTACGAGCAGTACTTC. The encoded protein is CSAQGHVYEQYF.